This T cell receptor beta chain was recovered during a study of T cells after somatic rescue of genetic block. Germline lookup yields CDR1 MNHEY and CDR2 SMNVEV (reference sequence). The CDR3 has 16 amino acids. The V end lost 1 base, the J end lost 7 bases, and 17 bases lay between the germline ends. Here immunoSEQ multiplex PCR was the method, and the copy in TCRdb shows in-frame clones only, minus some. The table lists 88,000 or so clones, 85% to 90% of them singletons. The clonotype originates from a woman aged 18 to 35. This chain connects TRBV27 to TRBJ2-1; D unresolved. Sequences were obtained from peripheral blood mononuclear cells (PBMCs). Here the CDR3 reads CASSLLSDPPGNEQFF. The CDR3 nucleotides read TGTGCCAGCAGTTTATTGTCAGACCCTCCCGGTAATGAGCAGTTCTTC.